This T cell receptor (beta chain) was sequenced during a study of cytomegalovirus exposure and HLA in healthy donors. Data came from immunoSEQ multiplex PCR; TCRdb stores just in-frame clones and leaves some out. The table shows 120,000 to 150,000 clones, with just over 85% occurring only once. The germline V and J ends were trimmed by 4 bases and 0 bases, with 12 bases remaining between them. The germline V gene encodes CDR1 MRHNA and CDR2 SNTAGT. This CDR3 region has 15 residues. The sequencing input was PBMCs. The receptor's source is a woman between 18 and 29 years old in good health and CMV-seropositive. The V call is TRBV6-4, the J call TRBJ1-1; TRBD1 might be the D (5 bases). In DNA form, the CDR3 reads TGTGCCAGCAGTGTTCAGGGCGGGGTGAACACTGAAGCTTTCTTT. This encodes CASSVQGGVNTEAFF.